These 23 T cell receptor beta chains were all obtained from the same sample, sequenced in a study of T-cell memory formation after mild COVID-19 (dated by TCRdb to about 2021). Receptor amplification or capture employed 5' RACE. The instrument given in TCRdb is Illumina NovaSeq 6000. TCRdb cleaned the public reads at Q25 with fastp, built clones with MiXCR and kept in-frame beta chains. Merged by CDR3 protein, the rows form single entries marked with the most common genes and DNA. For this sample the table gives more than 300,000 distinct CDR3 sequences, of which approximately 14% were detected only once. The ten largest account for 20% to 25% of the sample. Sequenced: PBMCs or a T cell subset sorted from them (not recorded which). All receptors derive from a young man who had mild COVID-19 (a few samples of this study predate the infection). The sample titles of this study are shuffled in the database, so cell type and time point are left out; the donor was told from shared clones.

The chain has TRBV7-2 and TRBJ2-1; no clear D gene. Trimming took 2 bases from V and 10 from J, leaving 9 bases between them. Germline loops: CDR1 SGHTA, CDR2 FQGNSA. The CDR3 is 12 amino acids. CDR3 in DNA: TGTGCCAGCAGCTTACTCCCTAAGGAGCAGTTCTTC. Translation gives CASSLLPKEQFF.

The V call is TRBV12-5, the J call TRBJ2-3; D is possibly TRBD2 (5 bases). Germline V lookup: CDR1 LGHNT, CDR2 FRNRAP. This CDR3 has 14 amino acids. The V end was cut by 5 bases, the J end by 5 bases, with 14 bases between. CDR3 nucleotide sequence: TGTGCTAGTGGTCCCGAGAGGAGGCGAGATACGCAGTATTTT. Translated, it gives CASGPERRRDTQYF.

This clonotype was recorded many times. The CDR3 DNA sequence: TGTGCCGTCTCCAGAGGGGACACTGAAGCTTTCTTT. It yields the protein CAVSRGDTEAFF. The chain uses TRBV10-3 and TRBJ1-1, with a tentative D call TRBD1 (5 bases). This CDR3 has 12 amino acids. Germline values: CDR1 ENHRY, CDR2 SYGVKD. V was pared by 11 bases and J by 3 bases, with 13 bases between.

This clonotype was detected only a few times. The chain joins TRBV12-3 or TRBV12-4 to TRBJ1-1; D unclear. Trimming left V 9 bases short and J 5 bases short, with 19 bases between. This CDR3 is 14 amino acids long. The CDR3 region is CASCLTPGETEAFF. The DNA of the CDR3 is TGTGCCAGTTGTCTAACCCCGGGCGAGACTGAAGCTTTCTTT.

This sequence joins TRBV30 and TRBJ2-7; tentative D call: TRBD1 (6 bases). The CDR3 runs to 14 residues. Germline-derived CDR1 and CDR2 are GTSNPN and SVGIG (reference sequence). Deletions cut 0 bases from V and 1 base from J, with 10 bases between. CDR3 amino acids: CAWSVWDNSYEQYF. DNA of the CDR3: TGTGCCTGGAGTGTATGGGACAATTCCTACGAGCAGTACTTC.

This clonotype was found a few times. The V gene is TRBV13, the J gene TRBJ2-1, with 8 positions matching TRBD2. V was clipped by 0 bases and J by 10 bases; unmatched bases: 8. Per germline, CDR1 PRHDT and CDR2 FYEKMQ (reference sequence). This CDR3 comprises 15 residues. For the CDR3, the DNA is TGTGCCAGCAGCTTAGGGACTAGCGTTCCAACGGAGCAGTTCTTC. Its translation is CASSLGTSVPTEQFF.

In its sample, this clonotype was seen many times. The chain couples TRBV6-5 to TRBJ2-5; D is uncertain. Per the germline V gene, CDR1 is MNHEY and CDR2 is SVGAGI. This CDR3 comprises 15 residues. V was clipped by 0 bases and J by 4 bases, with 12 bases between them. The CDR3 DNA reads TGTGCCAGCAGTTACTCGTTACGGTCTGGAGAGACCCAGTACTTC. Translating it yields CASSYSLRSGETQYF.

This clonotype was found a few times. The chain is built from TRBV3-1 and TRBJ2-2; D call uncertain. V lost 6 bases and J lost 3, with 14 bases in between. The CDR3 is 15 amino acids. Germline V CDR1 and CDR2: LGHDT, YNNKEL (reference sequence). The DNA of the CDR3 is TGTGCCAGCAGTTACCCAGCAATCCACACCGGGGAGCTGTTTTTT. It yields the protein CASSYPAIHTGELFF.

V gene TRBV20-1 combines with J gene TRBJ2-7, with 8 bases lining up with TRBD1. V was pared by 6 bases and J by 6 bases, with 7 bases of the junction left unmatched. The germline CDR1 and CDR2 sequences are DFQATT and SNEGSKA (reference sequence). The CDR3 totals 12 residues. The DNA of the CDR3 is TGCAGTGCCCGACAGGGGTTCGGCGAGCAGTACTTC. This encodes CSARQGFGEQYF.

The V and J genes are TRBV7-8 and TRBJ2-2; D is uncertain. Trimming cost V 3 bases and J 4 bases, with 9 bases left between them. The CDR3 covers 14 residues. The germline CDR1 and CDR2 sequences are SGHVS and FQNEAQ. The CDR3 here is CASSLRFFTGELFF. The CDR3 DNA reads TGTGCCAGCAGCTTGAGATTCTTCACCGGGGAGCTGTTTTTT.

In its sample, this clonotype was seen a few times. V is TRBV29-1 and J is TRBJ2-1; 8 positions agree with TRBD2. CDR1 is SQVTM and CDR2 is ANQGSEA in the germline V gene. The CDR3 runs 15 residues. Trimming took 1 base from V and 4 from J; bases not matched to a gene: 6. The CDR3 here is CSVEGWRGAYNEQFF. The CDR3 DNA sequence: TGCAGCGTTGAAGGGTGGCGGGGGGCTTACAATGAGCAGTTCTTC.

This clonotype appeared a few times. V is TRBV6-1 and J is TRBJ2-1; D is ambiguous. Germline V gives CDR1 MNHNS, CDR2 SASEGT. The CDR3 runs to 16 residues. V lost 3 bases and J lost 2, with 14 bases in between. CDR3 sequence: CASSEGQGPTYNEQFF. The CDR3 region has the DNA TGTGCCAGCAGTGAGGGCCAAGGGCCTACCTACAATGAGCAGTTCTTC.

This clonotype turned up a few times. This chain links TRBV6-6 with TRBJ1-2; D gene ambiguous. CDR1 and CDR2 (germline): MNHNY, SVGAGI (reference sequence). The CDR3 runs 14 residues. Deletions cut 4 bases from V and 4 bases from J, with 13 bases between. CDR3 sequence: CASSLETESYGYTF. DNA of the CDR3: TGTGCCAGCAGTTTAGAAACAGAGAGCTATGGCTACACCTTC.

This chain uses TRBV6-2 or TRBV6-3 with TRBJ2-1; 12 bases align to TRBD1. The length of the CDR3 is 16 residues. The germline gives CDR1 MNHEY, CDR2 SVGEGT. The V gene end was trimmed by 5 bases and the J gene end by 7 bases; junction bases not matched to a gene: 9. CDR3 in amino acids: CASSVRDRGLRNEQFF. CDR3 coding DNA: TGTGCCAGCAGTGTACGGGACAGGGGGCTTCGGAATGAGCAGTTCTTC.

The chain recombines TRBV25-1 with TRBJ1-1; D possibly corresponds to TRBD1 (5 bases). Deletions cut 3 bases from V and 0 bases from J, with 8 bases between. Germline V CDR1 and CDR2: MGHDK, SYGVNS. This CDR3 is built from 14 residues. This CDR3 reads CASSDQGVNTEAFF. For the CDR3, the DNA is TGTGCCAGCAGTGACCAGGGTGTGAACACTGAAGCTTTCTTT.

This clonotype has just a few counts. This chain uses TRBV25-1 with TRBJ2-1, with 11 bases that match TRBD2. Per the germline V gene, CDR1 is MGHDK and CDR2 is SYGVNS. This CDR3 has 14 residues. The V segment lost 7 bases and the J segment 5 bases; nucleotides outside the gene matches: 4. CDR3 sequence reads: CASTHSGGDNEQFF. The DNA of the CDR3 is TGTGCCAGCACCCATAGCGGGGGGGACAATGAGCAGTTCTTC. The variable domain in full, completed from reference TRBV25-1 and TRBJ2-1, reads EADIYQTPRYLVIGTGKKITLECSQTMGHDKMYWYQQDPGMELHLIHYSYGVNSTEKGDLSSESTVSRIRTEHFPLTLESARPSHTSQYLCASTHSGGDNEQFFGPGTRLTVL.

This clonotype was counted only a few times. This rearrangement joins TRBV7-2 to TRBJ2-1, with TRBD2 matching 8 bases. V was clipped by 5 bases and J by 4 bases; unmatched bases: 7. Germline CDR1 reads SGHTA; CDR2 reads FQGNSA. The CDR3 loop spans 15 amino acids. Written as DNA, the CDR3 is TGTGCCAGCAGCAGCCGACTAGCGCGGTACAATGAGCAGTTCTTC. Amino acid sequence: CASSSRLARYNEQFF.

At least ten counts were recorded for this clonotype. The chain has TRBV5-1 and TRBJ2-1, with D uncertain. CDR3 length: 13 residues. V was trimmed by 4 bases and J by 14 bases, leaving 19 bases between them. The germline V gene encodes CDR1 SGHRS and CDR2 YFSETQ. In DNA form, the CDR3 reads TGCGCCAGCAGCCCCCCGACCGAAACCTGGAAGTTCTTC. It translates to CASSPPTETWKFF.

This clonotype has a handful of counts. The genes are TRBV7-2 and TRBJ2-5; D unclear. The germline CDR1 and CDR2 sequences are SGHTA and FQGNSA. The CDR3 is 13 amino acids. V gave up 6 bases and J gave up 5 bases, with 13 bases separating them. CDR3 DNA sequence: TGTGCCAGCAGTCGGACGCTATTGGAGACCCAGTACTTC. This gives the protein CASSRTLLETQYF.

This clonotype was picked up many times. The rearrangement joins TRBV5-1 to TRBJ1-3, with D unclear. This CDR3 is built from 15 residues. Trimming removed 0 bases at V and 2 bases at J, with 9 bases between. The germline V gene encodes CDR1 SGHRS and CDR2 YFSETQ. Here the CDR3 DNA reads TGCGCCAGCAGCTTGGAGGGCTTGGCTGGAAACACCATATATTTT. Its protein product is CASSLEGLAGNTIYF.

This clonotype was recorded a few times. The V and J genes are TRBV25-1 and TRBJ1-2; a weak D match, TRBD1 (5 bases). From germline, CDR1 is MGHDK and CDR2 SYGVNS. Trimming cost V 0 bases and J 7 bases, with 12 bases left between them. The CDR3 spans 14 residues. CDR3 protein: CASSEYIGAGGYTF. The DNA of the CDR3 is TGTGCCAGCAGTGAATATATCGGGGCCGGTGGCTACACCTTC.

This clonotype was found a few times. The chain has TRBV12-3 or TRBV12-4 and TRBJ1-3, with TRBD1 matching 10 bases. V trimming: 6 bases; J trimming: 2 bases; junction bases outside the gene matches: 4. This CDR3 spans 15 amino acids. The CDR3 loop reads CASRETGGPGNTIYF. The CDR3 DNA sequence: TGTGCCAGCAGGGAGACAGGGGGCCCTGGAAACACCATATATTTT.

This clonotype was picked up a small number of times. The chain couples TRBV27 to TRBJ1-1; D uncertain. The CDR3 runs to 13 residues. CDR1 and CDR2 from the germline V gene are MNHEY and SMNVEV (reference sequence). Trimming removed 3 bases from V and 5 bases from J, with 10 bases in between. This CDR3 reads CASSFGTGTEAFF. DNA for the CDR3: TGTGCCAGCAGTTTCGGTACTGGGACTGAAGCTTTCTTT.